Below, one TCR beta chain is given with its context. These data belong to a study of T-cell memory formation after mild COVID-19. As for the study in general: TCR clusters were mostly donor specific.

Sample barcodes and UMIs were carried by the TCR alpha and TCR beta cDNA libraries that 5'RACE generated with constant-segment primers. TCRdb re-called the 5' RACE reads through MiXCR, storing one row per CDR3 protein. The sample carries about 290,000 distinct CDR3 sequences, about a sixth recorded once. CDR3 length: 13 amino acids. Trimming cost V 8 bases and J 4 bases, with 11 bases left between them. Germline V gene data show CDR1 as KGHDR and CDR2 as SFDVKD. The sequence came from a man aged 18 to 35 who had mild COVID-19 (a few samples of this study predate the infection). Cell type and time point are not known. V and J are TRBV24-1 and TRBJ2-1; tentatively, D is TRBD1 (6 bases). The sequenced material came from PBMCs or a T cell subset sorted from them (not recorded which). CDR3 DNA sequence: TGTGCCACCATGGGGACAAATTACAATGAGCAGTTCTTC. Amino acids: CATMGTNYNEQFF.